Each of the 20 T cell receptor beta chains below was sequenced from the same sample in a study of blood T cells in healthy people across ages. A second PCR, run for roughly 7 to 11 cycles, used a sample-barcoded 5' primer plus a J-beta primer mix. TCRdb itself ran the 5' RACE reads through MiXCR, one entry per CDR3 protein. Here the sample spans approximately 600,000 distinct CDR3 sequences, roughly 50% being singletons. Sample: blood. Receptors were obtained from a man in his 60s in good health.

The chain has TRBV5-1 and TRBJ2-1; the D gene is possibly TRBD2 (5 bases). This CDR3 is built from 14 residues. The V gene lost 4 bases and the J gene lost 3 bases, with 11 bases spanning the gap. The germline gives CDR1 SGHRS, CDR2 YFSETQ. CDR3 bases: TGCGCCAGCAGCCTGGACGGGATCTACAATGAGCAGTTCTTC. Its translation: CASSLDGIYNEQFF.

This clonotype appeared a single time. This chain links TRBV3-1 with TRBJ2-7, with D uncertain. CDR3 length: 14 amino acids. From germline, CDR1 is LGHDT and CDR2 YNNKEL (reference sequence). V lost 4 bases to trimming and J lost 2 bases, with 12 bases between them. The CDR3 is CASSPHSGPYEQYF. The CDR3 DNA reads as TGTGCCAGCAGCCCCCACTCTGGGCCCTACGAGCAGTACTTC.

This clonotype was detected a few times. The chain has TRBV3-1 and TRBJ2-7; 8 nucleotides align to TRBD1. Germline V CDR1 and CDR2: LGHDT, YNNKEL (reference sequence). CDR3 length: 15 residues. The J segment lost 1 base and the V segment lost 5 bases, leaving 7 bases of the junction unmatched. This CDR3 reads CASSSAGGLSYEQYF. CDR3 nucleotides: TGTGCCAGCAGCTCCGCAGGGGGCTTGTCCTACGAGCAGTACTTC.

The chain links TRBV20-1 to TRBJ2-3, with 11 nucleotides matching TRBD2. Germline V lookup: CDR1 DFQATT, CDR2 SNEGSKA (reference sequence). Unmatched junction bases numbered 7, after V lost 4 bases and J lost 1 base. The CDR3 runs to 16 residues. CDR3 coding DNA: TGCAGTGCTATGGTGCGGGGACTAGCGGGCACAGATACGCAGTATTTT. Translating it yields CSAMVRGLAGTDTQYF.

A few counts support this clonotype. The CDR3 DNA follows: TGCGCCAGCAGCTTGGCCGGGGGGACAGCTGAAGCTTTCTTT. This gives the protein CASSLAGGTAEAFF. The chain is built from TRBV5-1 and TRBJ1-1, with 7 bases identical to TRBD1. V shed 0 bases, J shed 6 bases, and the junction held 5 bases outside the gene matches. This CDR3 comprises 14 residues. Germline V gene sequence: CDR1 SGHRS, CDR2 YFSETQ. Full variable domain (outside the CDR3, taken from reference TRBV5-1 and TRBJ1-1): KAGVTQTPRYLIKTRGQQVTLSCSPISGHRSVSWYQQTPGQGLQFLFEYFSETQRNKGNFPGRFSGRQFSNSRSEMNVSTLELGDSALYLCASSLAGGTAEAFFGQGTRLTVV.

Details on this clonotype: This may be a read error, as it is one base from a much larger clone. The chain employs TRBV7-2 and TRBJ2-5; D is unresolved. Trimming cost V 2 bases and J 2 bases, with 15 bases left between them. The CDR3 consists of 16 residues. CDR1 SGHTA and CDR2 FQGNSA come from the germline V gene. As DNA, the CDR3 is TGTGCCAGCAGCTTATTTTTTTACGTGGGACAAGAGACCCAGTACTTC. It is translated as CASSLFFYVGQETQYF.

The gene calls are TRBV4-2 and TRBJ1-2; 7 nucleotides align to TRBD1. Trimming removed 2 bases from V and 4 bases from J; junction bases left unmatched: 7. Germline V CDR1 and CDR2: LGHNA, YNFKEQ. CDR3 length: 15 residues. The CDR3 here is CASSQNGQDRYGYTF. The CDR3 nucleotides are TGTGCCAGCAGCCAAAACGGACAGGATCGCTATGGCTACACCTTC.

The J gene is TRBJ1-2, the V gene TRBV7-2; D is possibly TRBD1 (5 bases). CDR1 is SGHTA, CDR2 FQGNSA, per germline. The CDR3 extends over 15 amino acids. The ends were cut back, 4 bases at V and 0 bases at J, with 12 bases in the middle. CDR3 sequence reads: CASSSDRGANYGYTF. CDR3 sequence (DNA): TGTGCCAGCAGCTCCGACAGAGGAGCTAACTATGGCTACACCTTC. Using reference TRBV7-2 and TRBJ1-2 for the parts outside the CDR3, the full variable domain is GAGVSQSPSNKVTEKGKDVELRCDPISGHTALYWYRQSLGQGLEFLIYFQGNSAPDKSGLPSDRFSAERTGGSVSTLTIQRTQQEDSAVYLCASSSDRGANYGYTFGSGTRLTVV.

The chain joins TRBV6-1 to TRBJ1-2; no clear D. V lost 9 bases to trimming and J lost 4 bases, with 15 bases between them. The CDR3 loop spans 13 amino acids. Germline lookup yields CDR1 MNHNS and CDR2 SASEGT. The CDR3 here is CASHSSTSYGYTF. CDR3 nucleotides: TGTGCCAGTCACAGCTCAACCTCCTATGGCTACACCTTC.

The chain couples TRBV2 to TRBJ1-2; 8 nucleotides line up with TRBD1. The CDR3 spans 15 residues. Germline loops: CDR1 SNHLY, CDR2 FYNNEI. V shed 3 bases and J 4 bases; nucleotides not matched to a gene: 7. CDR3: CASSERQGASYGYTF. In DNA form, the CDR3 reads TGTGCCAGCAGTGAGCGGCAGGGGGCTAGCTATGGCTACACCTTC.

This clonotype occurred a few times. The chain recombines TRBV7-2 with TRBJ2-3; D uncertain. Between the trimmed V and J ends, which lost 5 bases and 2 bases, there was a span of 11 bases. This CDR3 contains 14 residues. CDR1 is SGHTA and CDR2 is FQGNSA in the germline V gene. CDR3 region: CASSKGLNTDTQYF. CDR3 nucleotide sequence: TGTGCCAGCAGCAAAGGCCTGAACACAGATACGCAGTATTTT.

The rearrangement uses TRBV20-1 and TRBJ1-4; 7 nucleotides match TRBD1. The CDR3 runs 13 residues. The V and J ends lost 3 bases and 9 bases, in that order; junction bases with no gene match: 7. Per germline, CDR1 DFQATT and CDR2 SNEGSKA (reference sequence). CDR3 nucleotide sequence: TGCAGTGCTAGGACAGGGCAGCCGAAAAAACTGTTTTTT. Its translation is CSARTGQPKKLFF.

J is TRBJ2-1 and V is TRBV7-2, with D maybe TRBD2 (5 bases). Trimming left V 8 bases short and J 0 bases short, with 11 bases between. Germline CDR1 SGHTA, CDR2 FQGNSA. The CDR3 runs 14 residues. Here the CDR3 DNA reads TGTGCCAGCCAGTTGAGGGTCTCCTACAATGAGCAGTTCTTC. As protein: CASQLRVSYNEQFF.

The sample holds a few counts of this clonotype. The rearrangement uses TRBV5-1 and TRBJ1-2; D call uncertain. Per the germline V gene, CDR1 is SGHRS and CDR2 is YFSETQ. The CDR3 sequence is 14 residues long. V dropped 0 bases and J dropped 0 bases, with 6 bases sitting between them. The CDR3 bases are TGCGCCAGCAGCTTGGACCCACCTAACTATGGCTACACCTTC. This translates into CASSLDPPNYGYTF.

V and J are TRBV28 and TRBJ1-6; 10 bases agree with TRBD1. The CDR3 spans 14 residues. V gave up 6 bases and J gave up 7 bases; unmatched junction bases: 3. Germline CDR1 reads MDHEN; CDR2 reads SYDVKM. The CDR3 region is CASRWTGGNSPLHF. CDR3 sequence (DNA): TGTGCCAGCAGGTGGACAGGGGGGAATTCACCCCTCCACTTT.

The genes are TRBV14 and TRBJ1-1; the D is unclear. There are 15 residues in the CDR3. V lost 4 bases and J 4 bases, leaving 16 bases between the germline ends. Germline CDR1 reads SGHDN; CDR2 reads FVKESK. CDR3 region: CASSPQHSIVTEAFF. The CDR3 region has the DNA TGTGCCAGCAGCCCCCAGCACAGTATAGTCACTGAAGCTTTCTTT.

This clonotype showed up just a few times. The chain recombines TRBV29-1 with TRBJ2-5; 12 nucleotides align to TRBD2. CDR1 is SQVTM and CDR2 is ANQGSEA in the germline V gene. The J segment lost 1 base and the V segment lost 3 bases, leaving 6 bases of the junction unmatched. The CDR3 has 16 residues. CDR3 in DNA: TGCAGCGTTGATCTCGGACTAGCGGGGATCCAAGAGACCCAGTACTTC. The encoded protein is CSVDLGLAGIQETQYF.

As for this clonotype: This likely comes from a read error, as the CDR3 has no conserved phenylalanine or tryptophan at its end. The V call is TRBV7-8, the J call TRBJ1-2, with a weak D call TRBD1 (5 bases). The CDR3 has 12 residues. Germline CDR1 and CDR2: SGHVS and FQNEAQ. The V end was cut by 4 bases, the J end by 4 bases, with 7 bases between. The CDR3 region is CASSYGTYGYTV. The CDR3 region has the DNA TGTGCCAGCAGCTACGGGACCTATGGCTACACCGTC.

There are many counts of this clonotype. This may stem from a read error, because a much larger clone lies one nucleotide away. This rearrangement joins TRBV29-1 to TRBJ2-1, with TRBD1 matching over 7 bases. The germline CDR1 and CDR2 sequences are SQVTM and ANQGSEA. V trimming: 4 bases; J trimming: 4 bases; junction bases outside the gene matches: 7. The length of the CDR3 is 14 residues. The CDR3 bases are TGCAGCGTTGGGCTGCGGACAGGTTACAATGAGCAGTTCTTC. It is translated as CSVGLRTGYNEQFF.

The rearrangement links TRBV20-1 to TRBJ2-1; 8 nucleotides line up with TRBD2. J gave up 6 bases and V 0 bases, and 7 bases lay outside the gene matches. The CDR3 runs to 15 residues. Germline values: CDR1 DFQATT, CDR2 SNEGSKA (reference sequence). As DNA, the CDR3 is TGCAGTGCTAGAGATCGGAGCGGGGGTTTCAATGAGCAGTTCTTC. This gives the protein CSARDRSGGFNEQFF.